This entry concerns a single TCR beta chain. This entry belongs to a study of blood T cell repertoires in COVID-19. The wider study: Sites in the United States, Italy and Spain provided acute and convalescent COVID-19 samples.

TCRdb's table, derived via immunoSEQ multiplex PCR, lists solely in-frame clones and lacks some. The data hold hundreds of thousands of clones, with 82% observed a single time. Trimming cost V 5 bases and J 0 bases; bases outside gene matches: 5. CDR1 is LGHDT, CDR2 YNNKEL, per germline (reference sequence). There are 15 residues in the CDR3. The sequencing input was peripheral blood. The rearrangement uses TRBV3-1 (or the pseudogene TRBV3-2) and TRBJ2-7; 9 positions agree with TRBD2. The TCR sequence derives from an elderly woman with active or convalescent COVID-19. CDR3: CASSKGLATSYEQYF. The CDR3 DNA is TGTGCCAGCAGCAAAGGACTAGCGACCTCCTACGAGCAGTACTTC.